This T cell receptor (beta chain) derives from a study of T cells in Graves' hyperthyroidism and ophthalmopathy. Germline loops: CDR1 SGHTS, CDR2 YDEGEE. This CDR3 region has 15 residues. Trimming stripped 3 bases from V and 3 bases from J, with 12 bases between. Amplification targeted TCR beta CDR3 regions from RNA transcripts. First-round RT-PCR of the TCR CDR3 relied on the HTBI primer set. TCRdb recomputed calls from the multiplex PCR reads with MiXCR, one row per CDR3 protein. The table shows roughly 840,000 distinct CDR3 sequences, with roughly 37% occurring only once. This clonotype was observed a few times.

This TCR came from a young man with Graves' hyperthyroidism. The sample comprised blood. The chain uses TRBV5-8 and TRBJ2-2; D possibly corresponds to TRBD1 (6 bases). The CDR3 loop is CASSSGQIDTGELFF. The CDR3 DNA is TGTGCCAGCAGCTCCGGACAGATAGACACCGGGGAGCTGTTTTTT. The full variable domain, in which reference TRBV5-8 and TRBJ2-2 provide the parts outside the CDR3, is EAGVTQSPTHLIKTRGQQATLRCSPISGHTSVYWYQQALGLGLQFLLWYDEGEERNRGNFPPRFSGRQFPNYSSELNVNALELEDSALYLCASSSGQIDTGELFFGEGSRLTVL.